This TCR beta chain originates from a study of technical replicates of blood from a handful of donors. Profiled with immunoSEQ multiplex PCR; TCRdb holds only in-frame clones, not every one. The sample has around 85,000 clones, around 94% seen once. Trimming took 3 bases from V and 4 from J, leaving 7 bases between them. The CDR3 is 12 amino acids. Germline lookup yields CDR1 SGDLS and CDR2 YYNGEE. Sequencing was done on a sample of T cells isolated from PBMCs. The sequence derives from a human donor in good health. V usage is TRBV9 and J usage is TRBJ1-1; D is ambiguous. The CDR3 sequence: CASSAPSTEAFF. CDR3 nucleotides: TGTGCCAGCAGCGCCCCCAGCACTGAAGCTTTCTTT.